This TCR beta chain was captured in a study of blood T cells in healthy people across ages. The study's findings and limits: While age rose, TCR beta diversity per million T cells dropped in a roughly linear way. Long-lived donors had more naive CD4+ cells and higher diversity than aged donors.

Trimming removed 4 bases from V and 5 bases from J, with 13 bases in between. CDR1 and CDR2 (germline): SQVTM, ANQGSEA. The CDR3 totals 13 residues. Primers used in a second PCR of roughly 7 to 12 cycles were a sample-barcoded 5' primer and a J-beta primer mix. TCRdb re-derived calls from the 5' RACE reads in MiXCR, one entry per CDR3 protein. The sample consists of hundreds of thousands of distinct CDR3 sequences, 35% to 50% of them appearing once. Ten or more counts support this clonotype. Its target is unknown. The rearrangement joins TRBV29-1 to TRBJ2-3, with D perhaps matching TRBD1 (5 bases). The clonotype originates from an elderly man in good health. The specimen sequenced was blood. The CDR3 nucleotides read TGCAGCGTTGGGCAGGGATCTCAAGATACGCAGTATTTT. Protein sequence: CSVGQGSQDTQYF.